This is a list of T cell receptor beta chains from one sample in a study of cytomegalovirus exposure and HLA in healthy donors. Here immunoSEQ multiplex PCR was the method, and the copy in TCRdb shows in-frame clones only, minus some. The profile shows about 280,000 clones, over 75% of them singletons. Sequences were obtained from PBMCs. Every receptor here comes from a young woman in good health and CMV-seronegative. Both conserved end residues are part of each CDR3. A D gene is named only where the DNA matches it firmly. Clone size is not always given. Where it is, it says once, few, many or a class for expanded clones.

J gene: TRBJ1-1; CDR3 length: 15; V gene: TRBV19; D gene: .; clone size: once; CDR3 protein: CASSIVRRVGTEAFF; CDR3 DNA: TGTGCCAGTAGTATCGTACGGAGGGTAGGCACTGAAGCTTTCTTT
J gene: TRBJ2-3; CDR3 length: 12; V gene: TRBV7-2; D gene: .; clone size: .; CDR3 protein: CASSLEAFPQYF; CDR3 DNA: TGTGCCAGCAGCTTAGAAGCGTTTCCGCAGTATTTT
J gene: TRBJ1-2; CDR3 length: 14; V gene: TRBV6-5; D gene: TRBD1; clone size: .; CDR3 protein: CASRGTGLPYGYTF; CDR3 DNA: TGTGCCAGCAGGGGGACAGGGTTGCCGTATGGCTACACCTTC
J gene: TRBJ1-1; CDR3 length: 15; V gene: TRBV25-1; D gene: TRBD1; clone size: .; CDR3 protein: CASTPLGQGAVEAFF; CDR3 DNA: TGTGCCAGCACCCCGTTGGGACAGGGGGCTGTTGAAGCTTTCTTT
J gene: TRBJ2-1; CDR3 length: 15; V gene: TRBV4-1; D gene: .; clone size: .; CDR3 protein: CASSQESRSLNEQFF; CDR3 DNA: TGCGCCAGCAGCCAAGAGTCTAGGTCTTTAAATGAGCAGTTCTTC
J gene: TRBJ2-2; CDR3 length: 15; V gene: TRBV5-1; D gene: TRBD2; clone size: .; CDR3 protein: CASTRGLAGPGELFF; CDR3 DNA: TGCGCCAGTACCCGGGGACTAGCGGGACCCGGGGAGCTGTTTTTT
J gene: TRBJ2-1; CDR3 length: 13; V gene: TRBV2; D gene: .; clone size: once; CDR3 protein: CASRDGGENEQFF; CDR3 DNA: TGTGCCAGCCGGGATGGGGGCGAGAATGAGCAGTTCTTC
J gene: TRBJ1-6; CDR3 length: 16; V gene: TRBV4-1; D gene: TRBD1; clone size: .; CDR3 protein: CASSQVAGGLGSPLHF; CDR3 DNA: TGCGCCAGCAGCCAAGTCGCAGGGGGCCTCGGTTCACCCCTCCACTTT
J gene: TRBJ1-5; CDR3 length: 15; V gene: TRBV7-2; D gene: TRBD1; clone size: .; CDR3 protein: CASSATGGPGQPQHF; CDR3 DNA: TGTGCCAGCAGCGCGACAGGGGGCCCGGGTCAGCCCCAGCATTTT
J gene: TRBJ1-3; CDR3 length: 15; V gene: TRBV19; D gene: .; clone size: .; CDR3 protein: CASTLRERSGNTIYF; CDR3 DNA: TGTGCCAGTACCCTCAGGGAACGCTCTGGAAACACCATATATTTT
J gene: TRBJ1-1; CDR3 length: 14; V gene: TRBV9; D gene: .; clone size: once; CDR3 protein: CASSVGEDRREAFF; CDR3 DNA: TGTGCCAGCAGCGTAGGTGAGGACAGAAGAGAAGCTTTCTTT
J gene: TRBJ2-7; CDR3 length: 15; V gene: TRBV5-1; D gene: TRBD1; clone size: .; CDR3 protein: CASRPGQGIGYEQYF; CDR3 DNA: TGCGCCAGCAGACCGGGACAGGGAATCGGCTACGAGCAGTACTTC
J gene: TRBJ2-3; CDR3 length: 18; V gene: TRBV18; D gene: TRBD2; clone size: .; CDR3 protein: CASSPLGTSGRQADTQYF; CDR3 DNA: TGTGCCAGCTCACCACTCGGGACTAGCGGGAGACAGGCGGATACGCAGTATTTT
J gene: TRBJ2-2; CDR3 length: 16; V gene: TRBV11-3; D gene: .; clone size: .; CDR3 protein: CASSPGGRRSTGELFF; CDR3 DNA: TGTGCCAGCAGCCCAGGAGGCAGGAGAAGCACCGGGGAGCTGTTTTTT
J gene: TRBJ1-5; CDR3 length: 15; V gene: TRBV19; D gene: TRBD1; clone size: .; CDR3 protein: CASILQGAVNQPQHF; CDR3 DNA: TGTGCCAGTATCTTACAGGGGGCGGTCAATCAGCCCCAGCATTTT
J gene: TRBJ1-5; CDR3 length: 14; V gene: TRBV6-5; D gene: .; clone size: few; CDR3 protein: CASSPDSGRQPQHF; CDR3 DNA: TGTGCCAGCAGCCCCGACAGTGGTCGACAGCCCCAGCATTTT